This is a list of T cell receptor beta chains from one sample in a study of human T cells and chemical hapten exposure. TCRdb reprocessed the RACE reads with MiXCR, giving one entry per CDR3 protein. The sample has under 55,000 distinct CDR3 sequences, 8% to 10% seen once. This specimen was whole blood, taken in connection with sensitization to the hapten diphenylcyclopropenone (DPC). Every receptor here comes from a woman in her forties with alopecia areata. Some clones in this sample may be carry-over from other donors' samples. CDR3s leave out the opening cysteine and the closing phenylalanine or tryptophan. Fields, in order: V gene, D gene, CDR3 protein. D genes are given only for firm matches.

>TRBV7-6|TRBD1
ASSSVNRGVGGDTQY
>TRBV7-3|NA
ASTGANYGYT
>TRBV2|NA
ATNREAYNEQF
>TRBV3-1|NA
ASSRITRAHKDTQY
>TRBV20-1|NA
SARDATHAF
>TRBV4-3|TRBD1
ASSQDEDREGNEKLF
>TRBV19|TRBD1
ASSFGQGAGEQF
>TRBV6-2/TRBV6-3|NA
ASSLYGESSPLH
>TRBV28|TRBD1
ASRTGQGENTIY
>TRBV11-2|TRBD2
ASSPQGTSQETQY
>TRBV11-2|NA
ASSLPADTQY
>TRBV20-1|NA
SASGHNPEAF
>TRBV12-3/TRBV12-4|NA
ASSPGSRDTQY
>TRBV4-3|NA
ASSQDRVTGGGSPLH
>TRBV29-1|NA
SVDPGRVGEAF
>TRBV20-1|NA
SAPRQNTGELF
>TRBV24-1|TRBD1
ATSDPPPGQDIATNEKLF
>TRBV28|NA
ASSLNSGVKDGYT
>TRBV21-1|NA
ASSLAGQRHDTNEKLF
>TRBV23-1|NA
ASSHTSPGTDTQY
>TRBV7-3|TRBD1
ASRLGTGGTDTQY
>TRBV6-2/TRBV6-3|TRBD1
ASSTRHRGQGETQY
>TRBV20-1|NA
SAPLGRRDEKLF
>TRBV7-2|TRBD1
ASSPRQGPNYGYT
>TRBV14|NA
ASSQWGGNYGYT
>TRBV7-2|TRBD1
ASSWWTGGSTDTQY
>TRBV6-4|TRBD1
ASSDSTGVTGELF
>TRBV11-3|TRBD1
ASSPRQGATDTQY
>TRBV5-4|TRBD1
ASSLEFSGGGIGYT
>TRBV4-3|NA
ASSQVSSTEQY
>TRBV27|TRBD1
ASSLLGQGISPLH
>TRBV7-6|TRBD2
ASSPPASGAQETQY
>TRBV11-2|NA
ASSSPAVRAETQY
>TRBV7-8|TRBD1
ASSSTGTGLGGAF
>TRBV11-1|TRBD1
ASSSKTGGKAEAF
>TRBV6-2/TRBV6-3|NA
ASTLSGGTEAF
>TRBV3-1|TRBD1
ASSLQGASYNEQF
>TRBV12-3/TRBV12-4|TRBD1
ASRGQGKGYSNQPQH
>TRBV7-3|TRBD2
ASSLGLADTDTQY
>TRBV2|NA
ASRLGQLIAKNIQY
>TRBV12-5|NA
ASGFGGSYEQY
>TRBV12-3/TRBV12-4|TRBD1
ASSLAFGQAREQY
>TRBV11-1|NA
ASSLPLGAVRRETQY
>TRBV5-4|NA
ANSLLQTGYGYT
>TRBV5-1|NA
ASSPRQDGIDEAF